This T cell receptor beta chain was sequenced for a study of blood T cells in healthy people across ages. Study conclusions and caveats: More naive CD4+ cells and higher diversity were found in long-lived than in aged donors. With age, beta diversity per million T cells declined roughly linearly, significantly by roughly 40.

Together with a sample-barcoded 5' primer, a J-beta primer mix was included in a second PCR lasting roughly 6 to 12 cycles. CDR3-containing paired-end reads numbering at least 2.5 million came from each sample. TCRdb reanalysed the 5' RACE reads using MiXCR and keeps one entry per CDR3 protein. The sample consists of nearly 1 million distinct CDR3 sequences, approximately 50% of them appearing once. Details on this clonotype: Its antigen is currently unknown.

The CDR3 extends over 18 amino acids. The V and J ends lost 3 bases and 7 bases respectively, with 26 bases between them. In germline, CDR1 is SGDLS, CDR2 YYNGEE. The chain is built from TRBV9 and TRBJ2-1; a possible D gene is TRBD2 (8 bases). Sequenced: blood. This receptor was obtained from a woman aged 55-75 years in good health. CDR3 sequence (DNA): TGTGCCAGCAGCGCGGGGGAGGGGGCGGGAGGTTTGTTTAATGAGCAGTTCTTC. Its translation: CASSAGEGAGGLFNEQFF.